The sequence of this T cell receptor (beta chain) was determined in a study of CD8 T cells in Susac syndrome. Study overall: Roughly six sequenced Susac syndrome patients had clinically active disease, while eight were in remission.

The CDR3 has 11 residues. Germline CDR1 DFQATT, CDR2 SNEGSKA (reference sequence). Susac syndrome patients met recently defined diagnostic criteria for definite or probable disease. Study-level results: Where Susac syndrome CD4+ T cell repertoires were concerned, no clonal expansion was evident. A relatively small number of individuals underwent TCR sequencing and HLA analysis.

Comments on this clonotype: The antigen is not known.

Reverse transcription of about 0.5 to 1 ug RNA used random hexamers. TCRdb ran MiXCR on the immunoSEQ multiplex PCR reads and lists one entry per CDR3 protein. The table has about 150,000 distinct CDR3 sequences, about 95% seen once; the top ten hold approximately 0.15%. This chain joins TRBV20-1 and TRBJ2-7, with D possibly matching TRBD1 (6 bases). The sample consisted of CD4+ T cells from PBMCs. The receptor's source is a human donor with Susac syndrome. The CDR3 reads CRKPGHYEQYF. The CDR3, as DNA: TGCAGAAAGCCGGGACACTACGAGCAGTACTTC.